This T cell receptor beta chain was recovered during a study of shared clonotypes between healthy human individuals. Trimming stripped 6 bases from V and 3 bases from J, with 15 bases between. The CDR3 spans 14 residues. The V gene's germline CDR1 is SNHLY and CDR2 FYNNEI. Data came from immunoSEQ multiplex PCR; TCRdb stores just in-frame clones and leaves some out. The data contain under 1,100,000 clones, under 80% of them singletons. The sample consisted of memory CD4+ T cells sorted from blood. Subset noted: CD45RA-negative fraction. The sequence derives from a man younger than 30 in good health. The chain carries TRBV2 and TRBJ2-7, with D possibly called TRBD1 or TRBD2 (7 bases each). The CDR3 is CASRREGANYEQYF. CDR3 bases: TGTGCCAGCAGGAGGGAGGGGGCGAACTACGAGCAGTACTTC.